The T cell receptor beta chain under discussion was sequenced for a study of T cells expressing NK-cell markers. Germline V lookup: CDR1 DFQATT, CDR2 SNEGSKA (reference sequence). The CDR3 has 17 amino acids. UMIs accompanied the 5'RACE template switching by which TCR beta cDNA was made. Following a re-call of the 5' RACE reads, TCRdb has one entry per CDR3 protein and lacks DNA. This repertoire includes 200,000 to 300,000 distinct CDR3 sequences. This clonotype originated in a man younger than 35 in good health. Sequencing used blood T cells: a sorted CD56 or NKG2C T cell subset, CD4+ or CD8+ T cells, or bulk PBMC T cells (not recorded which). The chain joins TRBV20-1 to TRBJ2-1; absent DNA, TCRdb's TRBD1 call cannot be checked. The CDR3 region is CSAPEQGQGGSYNEQFF.